The 5 T cell receptor beta chains below were found in one sample sequenced in a study of T cells in Graves' hyperthyroidism and ophthalmopathy (dated by TCRdb to between 2018 and 2020). To prepare the library, multiplex PCR was applied. TCRdb records Illumina HiSeq 2000 as the sequencer. The TCR beta CDR3 regions were amplified from the RNA transcripts. The TCR CDR3 was subjected to a first round of RT-PCR using the HTBI primer set and the Qiagen OneStep RT-PCR kit. TCRdb itself trimmed the public reads at Q25 with fastp, ran MiXCR and retained productive beta chains. Rows matching on CDR3 protein sequence are summarized as one entry with the most common DNA and genes. The sample yields roughly 500,000 distinct CDR3 sequences; 46% were counted once. The ten most abundant clones make up about 45% of the sample. Sequences were obtained from peripheral blood or thyroid tissue (not recorded which). The receptors here all came from an adult woman with Graves' disease, either hyperthyroidism or ophthalmopathy (not recorded which).

The sample holds many counts of this clonotype. The chain recombines TRBV20-1 with TRBJ1-1; TRBD1 matches at 7 bases. V gave up 6 bases and J gave up 0 bases; unmatched junction bases: 10. Germline assignment: CDR1 DFQATT and CDR2 SNEGSKA (reference sequence). This CDR3 contains 15 residues. The CDR3, as DNA: TGCAGTGCGGGCGGAGGAGGGGGCATGAACACTGAAGCTTTCTTT. Protein: CSAGGGGGMNTEAFF.

In this sample, this clonotype turned up a few times. The chain recombines TRBV10-3 with TRBJ1-2; D ambiguous. Trimming removed 2 bases at V and 6 bases at J, with 13 bases between. CDR1 ENHRY and CDR2 SYGVKD come from the germline V gene. CDR3 length equals 14 residues. CDR3 region: CAISELIDNHGYTF. The CDR3 DNA reads TGTGCCATCAGTGAGCTTATCGACAACCATGGCTACACCTTC.

The chain carries TRBV11-2 and TRBJ2-7; D might be TRBD1 or TRBD2, each matching 6 bases. Trimming left V 5 bases short and J 4 bases short, with 12 bases between. The CDR3 totals 13 residues. The V gene's germline CDR1 is SGHAT and CDR2 FQNNGV. The CDR3 region is CASSKGGYYEQYF. In DNA, the CDR3 is TGTGCCAGCAGCAAAGGGGGGTATTACGAGCAGTACTTC.

The chain recombines TRBV5-5 with TRBJ1-4, with 9 positions matching TRBD1. The germline CDR1 and CDR2 sequences are SGHKS and YYEKEE (reference sequence). Germline trimming cut 4 bases from V and 7 bases from J; bases unmatched to any gene: 8. The CDR3 covers 15 residues. The CDR3 DNA is TGTGCCAGCAGCGATGGACAGGGGAGATTTGAAAAACTGTTTTTT. Translating it yields CASSDGQGRFEKLFF.

Note on this clonotype: At one of its ends the junction is not consistent with the germline gene, which may arise from a read error. The rearrangement links TRBV10-3 to TRBJ1-5, with 8 positions matching TRBD1. Germline CDR1 reads ENHRY; CDR2 reads SYGVKD. CDR3 length: 15 amino acids. CDR3 residues: CASSPQTGVAQPQHF. The CDR3 DNA is TGTGCCAGCAGTCCCCAGACAGGGGTCGCCCAGCCCCAGCATTTT.